Here is one T cell receptor (beta chain) with its context. Its target is not known. V dropped 0 bases and J dropped 2 bases, with 9 bases sitting between them. CDR3 length: 15 residues. Germline assignment: CDR1 MNHNY and CDR2 SVGAGI (reference sequence). Random hexamers were used to reverse transcribe the RNA input (roughly 0.5 to 1 ug). Amplification of TCR beta CDR3 used immunoSEQ multiplex PCR across 54 Vbeta and 13 Jbeta. One entry per CDR3 protein, called by TCRdb with MiXCR from the immunoSEQ multiplex PCR reads. The data contain about 190,000 distinct CDR3 sequences, about 94% of them singletons. This specimen comes from a study of CD8 T cells in Susac syndrome. Background on the study: At blood draw, Susac syndrome patients were therapy-naive, on corticosteroids, or on intravenous immunoglobulin alone.

Study-level points and caveats: The number of individuals included in the study's TCR sequencing and HLA analysis was acknowledged as relatively small. The CD4+ T cell repertoires, which came from Susac syndrome patients, showed no sign of clonal expansion.

The V call is TRBV6-6, the J call TRBJ2-3; D perhaps matches TRBD1 (6 bases). The sequencing input was CD4+ T cells from PBMCs. The TCR was taken from a human donor with Susac syndrome. The CDR3 bases are TGTGCCAGCAGTTACTCGGACAGTACCACAGATACGCAGTATTTT. Translated: CASSYSDSTTDTQYF.